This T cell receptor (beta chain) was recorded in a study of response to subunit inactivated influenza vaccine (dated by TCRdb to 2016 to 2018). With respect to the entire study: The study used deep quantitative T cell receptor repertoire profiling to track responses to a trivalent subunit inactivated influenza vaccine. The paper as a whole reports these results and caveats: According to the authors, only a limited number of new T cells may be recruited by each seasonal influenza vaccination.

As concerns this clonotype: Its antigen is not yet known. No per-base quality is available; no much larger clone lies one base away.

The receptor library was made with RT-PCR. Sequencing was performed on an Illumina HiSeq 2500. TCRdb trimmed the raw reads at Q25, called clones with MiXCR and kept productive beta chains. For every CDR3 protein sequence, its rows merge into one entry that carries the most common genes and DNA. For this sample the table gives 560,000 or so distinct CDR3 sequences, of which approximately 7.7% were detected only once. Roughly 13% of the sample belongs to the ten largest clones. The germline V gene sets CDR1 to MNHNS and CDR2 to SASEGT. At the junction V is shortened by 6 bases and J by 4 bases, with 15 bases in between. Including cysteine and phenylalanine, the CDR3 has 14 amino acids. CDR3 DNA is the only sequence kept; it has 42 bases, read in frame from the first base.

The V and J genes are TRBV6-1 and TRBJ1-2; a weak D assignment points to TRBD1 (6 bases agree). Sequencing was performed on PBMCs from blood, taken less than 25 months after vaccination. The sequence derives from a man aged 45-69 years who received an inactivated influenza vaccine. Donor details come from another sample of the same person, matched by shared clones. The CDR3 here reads CASSRTGLGYGYTF. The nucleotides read TGTGCCAGCAGCCGAACAGGGTTAGGCTATGGCTACACCTTC.